The source of this T cell receptor beta chain is a study of T cell clones after liver transplantation. The wider study: Samples came from ITN030ST, which attempted immunosuppression withdrawal within 2 years of liver transplantation. Post-transplant blood was tracked for graft-donor-reactive T cell clones identified in a pre-transplant mixed lymphocyte reaction.

V shed 4 bases and J 7 bases; nucleotides not matched to a gene: 12. This CDR3 contains 16 residues. Looked up from germline, CDR1 is SGHDT and CDR2 is YYEEEE. This table comes from immunoSEQ multiplex PCR, and its TCRdb copy is limited to in-frame clones, with some not included. This table has more than 100,000 clones, under 90% appearing once. Study results and caveats: A larger donor-reactive than third-party decline suggested partial antigen-specific deletion. Low donor cell numbers restricted donor-reactive repertoire measurement in a couple of subjects.

Comment on this clone: Antigen unknown.

The receptor's source is a human patient who received a liver transplant. Part of the T cells may come from the graft donor. The V gene is TRBV5-6, the J gene TRBJ2-1; 9 bases fit TRBD1. This specimen was CD4+ T cells from blood, taken approximately 4 years after liver transplant. CDR3 sequence (DNA): TGTGCCAGCAGCCCTGGGTGGACAGGGGCTAAAAATGAGCAGTTCTTC. Protein: CASSPGWTGAKNEQFF.